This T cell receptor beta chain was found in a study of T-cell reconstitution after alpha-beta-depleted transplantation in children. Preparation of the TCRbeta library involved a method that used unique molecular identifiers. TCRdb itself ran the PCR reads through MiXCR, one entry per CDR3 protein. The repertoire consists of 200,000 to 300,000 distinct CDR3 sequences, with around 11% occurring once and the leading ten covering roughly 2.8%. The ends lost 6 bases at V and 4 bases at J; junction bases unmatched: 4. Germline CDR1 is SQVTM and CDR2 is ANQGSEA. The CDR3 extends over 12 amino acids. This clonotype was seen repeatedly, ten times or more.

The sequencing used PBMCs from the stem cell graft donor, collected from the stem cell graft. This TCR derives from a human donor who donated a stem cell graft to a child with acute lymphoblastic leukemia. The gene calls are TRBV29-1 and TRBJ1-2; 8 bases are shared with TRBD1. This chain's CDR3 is CSVRQGSYGYTF. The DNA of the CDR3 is TGCAGCGTCCGACAGGGGAGCTATGGCTACACCTTC.